A selection of T cell receptor beta chains follows, all from one sample in a study of T cells in Graves' hyperthyroidism and ophthalmopathy. TCRdb recomputed calls from the multiplex PCR reads with MiXCR, one row per CDR3 protein. Found here are 92,000 or so distinct CDR3 sequences, under 65% of them singletons; the top ten hold around 30%. Sequenced material: blood. The receptors were gathered from a woman in her thirties or forties with Graves' hyperthyroidism. The CDR3 runs from the conserved cysteine through the conserved F or W. The D gene is left open where the match is weak. Clone size appears in some rows only: once, few, many, or a class for an expanded clone.

clone_size	v_call	j_call	d_call	cdr3_nt	cdr3_aa
many	TRBV29-1	TRBJ1-2	.	TGCAGCGGTGAGACACCCAACTATGGCTACACCTTC	CSGETPNYGYTF
many	TRBV10-3	TRBJ2-2	TRBD1	TGTGCCAACCAACAGGGGGGCACCGGGGAGCTGTTTTTT	CANQQGGTGELFF
.	TRBV7-2	TRBJ2-3	TRBD2	TGTGCCAGCAGCTTACCTCCGGGACTAGCGGGAGACTTCACAGATACGCAGTATTTT	CASSLPPGLAGDFTDTQYF
many	TRBV7-2	TRBJ1-2	TRBD1	TGTGCCAGCAGCCTTAGGGGGCAGGGGCTAGGGGGCTACACCTTC	CASSLRGQGLGGYTF
.	TRBV7-2	TRBJ2-5	TRBD2	TGTGCCAGCAACCCCCTCGGACTAGCGGGAGGGCCCGGGCAAGAGACCCAGTACTTC	CASNPLGLAGGPGQETQYF
once	TRBV15	TRBJ2-5	.	TGTGCCACCAGCCCGCCGACAGGAGGGGCAGCCCAAGAGACCCAGTACTTC	CATSPPTGGAAQETQYF
few	TRBV7-2	TRBJ2-7	.	TGCGCCAGCAGCCAAGATGGGTACTTC	CASSQDGYF
many	TRBV4-3	TRBJ1-1	.	TGCGCCAGCAGCCACCGTGAAGGCACTGAAGCTTTCTTT	CASSHREGTEAFF
.	TRBV29-1	TRBJ2-2	TRBD1	TGCAGCGTACAGGGGGCCGGGGAGCTGTTTTTT	CSVQGAGELFF
.	TRBV6-5	TRBJ1-6	TRBD1	TGTGCCAGCAGTTACCTTGCGACAGGGGGCATGCGGTCACCCCTCCACTTT	CASSYLATGGMRSPLHF
many	TRBV12-5	TRBJ1-1	.	TGTGCTAGTGGTTTAGGTACCACTGAAGCTTTCTTT	CASGLGTTEAFF
.	TRBV7-9	TRBJ1-4	.	TGTGCCAGCAGTTTGGGAGGGGTAGCTAATGAAAAACTGTTTTTT	CASSLGGVANEKLFF
.	TRBV29-1	TRBJ1-2	.	TGCAGCGTTGTAACAGGGACCAGAGGCTACACCTTC	CSVVTGTRGYTF
many	TRBV27	TRBJ1-2	.	TGTGCCAGCAGGAGGGGAGGAAGTGGCTACACCTTC	CASRRGGSGYTF
many	TRBV15	TRBJ1-1	.	TGTGCCACCAGCAGTGGGACCTTTGGAACTGAAGCTTTCTTT	CATSSGTFGTEAFF
.	TRBV5-4	TRBJ2-5	.	TGCGCCAGCAGCCCAGGGGATGGGACCGGGGAGACCCAGTACTTC	CASSPGDGTGETQYF
many	TRBV7-9	TRBJ2-7	.	TGTGCCAGCACCCAAGCCTACGAGCAGTACTTC	CASTQAYEQYF
.	TRBV10-3	TRBJ2-7	TRBD2	TGTGCCATCAGGGTGACTAGCGGGACCTACGAGCAGTACTTC	CAIRVTSGTYEQYF
.	TRBV6-1	TRBJ2-2	.	TGTGCCAGCAGTGAGATCAGGGGCGGTCCCCCATTTTTTTTT	CASSEIRGGPPFFF
.	TRBV7-2	TRBJ1-1	.	TGTGCCAGCAGCTTAGAGGGGGGGTGGACTGAAGCTTTCTTT	CASSLEGGWTEAFF
few	TRBV30	TRBJ1-1	.	TGTGCCTCCGGGGAGGCTGAAGCTTTCTTT	CASGEAEAFF